These 22 T cell receptor beta chains were all obtained from the same sample, sequenced in a study of blood T cells in healthy people across ages. The use of a sample-barcoded 5' primer and a J-beta primer mix characterized a second PCR of roughly 6 to 11 cycles. One entry per CDR3 protein, called by TCRdb with MiXCR from the 5' RACE reads. The profile shows 950,000 to 1,200,000 distinct CDR3 sequences, about two fifths of them singletons. The source material was blood. The source is a man aged 18 to 29 in good health.

V is TRBV5-6 and J is TRBJ2-5; TRBD1 agrees at 10 bases. Trimming at V came to 4 bases and at J to 5 bases, leaving 5 bases not matched to a gene. Germline CDR1 SGHDT, CDR2 YYEEEE. CDR3 length equals 14 residues. The CDR3 is CASSVDRGSETQYF. The CDR3 coding sequence is TGTGCCAGCAGCGTGGACAGGGGGAGTGAGACCCAGTACTTC.

The genes are TRBV7-9 and TRBJ1-2, with 9 bases aligning to TRBD1. After removal of 5 bases from V and 10 bases from J, the junction contained 5 bases not matched to a gene. The length of the CDR3 is 12 residues. Germline V gives CDR1 SEHNR, CDR2 FQNEAQ (reference sequence). DNA of the CDR3: TGTGCCAGCAGCGGGACAGGGTTCGCCTACACCTTC. Translated, it gives CASSGTGFAYTF.

The table lists this clonotype with a count of one. The chain joins TRBV4-1 to TRBJ2-1; possibly TRBD2 for D (5 bases). The J call may be wrong; the DNA end is better matched by TRBJ2-7. There are 16 residues in the CDR3. CDR1 is MGHRA, CDR2 YSYEKL, per germline. The CDR3 sequence is CASSQGVPLAYNEQYF. The CDR3 DNA reads as TGCGCCAGCAGCCAAGGGGTGCCCCTAGCTTACAATGAGCAGTACTTC.

The chain is built from TRBV7-3 and TRBJ2-3; 8 nucleotides line up with TRBD2. The CDR3 contains 15 residues. Germline CDR1 reads SGHTA; CDR2 reads FQGTGA. Germline trimming cut 2 bases from V and 4 bases from J; bases unmatched to any gene: 5. The CDR3 region has the DNA TGTGCCAGCAGCTTATTACAAGCGGGAGCAGATACGCAGTATTTT. It encodes CASSLLQAGADTQYF.

This clonotype was found a few times. This chain links TRBV27 with TRBJ2-3, with D maybe TRBD1 (6 bases). Trimming took off 4 bases at V and 0 bases at J, with 23 bases between the two ends. The CDR3 is 19 amino acids. The germline CDR1 and CDR2 sequences are MNHEY and SMNVEV (reference sequence). The CDR3 region is CASSSVLQGYGESTDTQYF. The CDR3 DNA is TGTGCCAGCAGTTCTGTTTTACAGGGATATGGGGAAAGCACAGATACGCAGTATTTT.

This chain uses TRBV10-3 with TRBJ1-5; D unresolved. Germline V gives CDR1 ENHRY, CDR2 SYGVKD. V lost 4 bases and J lost 0, with 7 bases in between. The CDR3 has 14 residues. DNA for the CDR3: TGTGCCATCAGTGGGTCACATAGCAATCAGCCCCAGCATTTT. Translated: CAISGSHSNQPQHF.

V and J are TRBV18 and TRBJ2-5; D is unresolved. The CDR3 is 13 residues long. Germline loops: CDR1 KGHSH, CDR2 LQKENI. V lost 2 bases, J lost 0 bases, and 4 bases lay in between. The CDR3 nucleotides are TGTGCCAGCTCACCAACCAACCAAGAGACCCAGTACTTC. Protein sequence: CASSPTNQETQYF.

J is TRBJ2-5 and V is TRBV12-3 or TRBV12-4; the match to TRBD2 covers 13 bases. The J segment lost 5 bases and the V segment lost 6 bases, leaving 12 bases of the junction unmatched. This CDR3 has 17 residues. CDR3 residues: CASRLTSGGGDDETQYF. In DNA form, the CDR3 reads TGTGCCAGCAGACTTACTAGCGGGGGGGGTGATGACGAGACCCAGTACTTC.

J is TRBJ1-1 and V is TRBV6-5; the match to TRBD1 covers 9 bases. Germline lookup yields CDR1 MNHEY and CDR2 SVGAGI. Trimming removed 6 bases from V and 3 bases from J; junction bases left unmatched: 11. This CDR3 is 16 amino acids long. The CDR3 sequence: CASRYLSGTGHTEAFF. The DNA of the CDR3 is TGTGCCAGCAGATACCTATCCGGGACAGGGCACACTGAAGCTTTCTTT.

This chain connects TRBV3-1 to TRBJ2-5; tentative D call: TRBD1 (5 bases). CDR3 size: 14 residues. V was pared by 3 bases and J by 5 bases, with 13 bases between. From germline, CDR1 is LGHDT and CDR2 YNNKEL (reference sequence). CDR3 loop: CASSHQRGSETQYF. The CDR3 bases are TGTGCCAGCAGCCACCAAAGGGGTTCGGAGACCCAGTACTTC.

This clonotype was counted only a few times. V and J are TRBV7-2 and TRBJ1-2, with TRBD1 matching over 8 bases. Looked up from germline, CDR1 is SGHTA and CDR2 is FQGNSA. The CDR3 totals 16 residues. Trimming removed 11 bases from V and 8 bases from J; junction bases left unmatched: 22. CDR3 amino acids: CAYFPSDREFLGGYTF. The DNA of the CDR3 is TGTGCCTACTTCCCCTCGGACAGGGAATTTTTGGGCGGCTACACCTTC.

The genes are TRBV10-3 and TRBJ1-1, with unresolved D. The CDR3 loop spans 15 amino acids. The germline V gene has CDR1 ENHRY and CDR2 SYGVKD. V lost 6 bases and J 4 bases, leaving 18 bases between the germline ends. In DNA, the CDR3 is TGTGCCATCAGGGAGGCAGACTACTGGAGCACTGAAGCTTTCTTT. The encoded protein is CAIREADYWSTEAFF.

This clonotype was observed a handful of times. The chain employs TRBV10-3 and TRBJ2-5, with 8 bases fitting TRBD2. The junction had 8 bases not matched to a gene; V was cut back by 0 bases and J by 5 bases. Germline V gene sequence: CDR1 ENHRY, CDR2 SYGVKD. This CDR3 has 16 residues. DNA for the CDR3: TGTGCCATCAGTGAGTCTGTATCGGGGGGGCAGGAGACCCAGTACTTC. The encoded protein is CAISESVSGGQETQYF.

Ten or more counts support this clonotype. The chain carries TRBV15 and TRBJ2-3; D ambiguous. The CDR3 has 15 amino acids. Trimming stripped 3 bases from V and 0 bases from J, with 10 bases between. CDR1 LNHNV and CDR2 YYDKDF come from the germline V gene (reference sequence). CDR3 DNA sequence: TGTGCCACCAGCAGGAAGCTGTCTAGCACAGATACGCAGTATTTT. Translation gives CATSRKLSSTDTQYF.

The J gene is TRBJ1-4, the V gene TRBV6-5; tentatively, D is TRBD1 (6 bases). V dropped 8 bases and J dropped 0 bases, with 16 bases sitting between them. Per germline, CDR1 MNHEY and CDR2 SVGAGI. This CDR3 contains 16 residues. CDR3 coding DNA: TGTGCCAGCTCCGGGGGGCAGAATGCAACTAATGAAAAACTGTTTTTT. Amino acid sequence: CASSGGQNATNEKLFF.

The V gene is TRBV3-1, the J gene TRBJ2-1, with D unclear. Germline CDR1 and CDR2: LGHDT and YNNKEL (reference sequence). With 5 bases removed from V and 9 bases from J, the gap between germline ends came to 14 bases. The CDR3 spans 13 residues. The CDR3 DNA is TGTGCCAGCAGCGCCCGGAAAATCGGTGAGCAGTTCTTC. Translation gives CASSARKIGEQFF.

Concerning this clonotype: Germline and junction disagree at one end, which may indicate a read error. This chain uses TRBV4-1 with TRBJ1-5; the D gene is possibly TRBD1 (5 bases). CDR1 is MGHRA, CDR2 YSYEKL, per germline. This CDR3 spans 18 amino acids. The DNA for the CDR3 is TGCGCCAGCAGCCAAGAGCCCACTCAAGGGGTTAGCAGTCAGCCCCAGCATTTT. This gives the protein CASSQEPTQGVSSQPQHF.

This clonotype was counted only a few times. V usage is TRBV28 and J usage is TRBJ2-1; D is possibly TRBD2 (5 bases). This CDR3 spans 14 amino acids. The germline gives CDR1 MDHEN, CDR2 SYDVKM. V was pared by 7 bases and J by 7 bases, with 17 bases between. Here the CDR3 DNA reads TGTGCCAGCACCGCAGCCGGGAATTCAAATGAGCAGTTCTTC. Its translation is CASTAAGNSNEQFF.

CDR3 in DNA: TGTGCCAGCAGCTTAAATCCGGGGGCTTTCACTGAAGCTTTCTTT. Translated: CASSLNPGAFTEAFF. The rearrangement links TRBV7-2 to TRBJ1-1, with D possibly TRBD1 on 6 matching bases. The V gene lost 2 bases and the J gene lost 4 bases, with 14 bases spanning the gap. The CDR3 length is 15 residues. Germline-derived CDR1 and CDR2 are SGHTA and FQGNSA.

This clonotype was seen a few times. V gene TRBV20-1 combines with J gene TRBJ2-5; 8 positions match TRBD2. The CDR3 has 12 amino acids. CDR1 and CDR2 (germline): DFQATT, SNEGSKA (reference sequence). Trimming cost V 6 bases and J 5 bases; bases outside gene matches: 5. The chain's CDR3 is CSALAGSETQYF. The CDR3, as DNA: TGCAGTGCATTAGCGGGGTCTGAGACCCAGTACTTC.

CDR3 sequence reads: CASSSDYSENEQYF. The CDR3 DNA is TGTGCCAGCAGCTCGGACTATTCCGAGAATGAGCAGTACTTC. V is TRBV7-2 and J is TRBJ2-7; D possibly corresponds to TRBD2 (6 bases). The CDR3 is made up of 14 amino acids. The V gene lost 4 bases and the J gene lost 7 bases, with 17 bases spanning the gap. The germline CDR1 and CDR2 sequences are SGHTA and FQGNSA.

The V gene is TRBV7-2, the J gene TRBJ1-1, with unresolved D. This CDR3 comprises 14 residues. V was shortened by 5 bases and J by 1 base, with 11 bases between the two germline ends. Germline lookup yields CDR1 SGHTA and CDR2 FQGNSA. CDR3 bases: TGTGCCAGCAGCCCAGAGTTGAGGAACACTGAAGCTTTCTTT. Encoded protein: CASSPELRNTEAFF.